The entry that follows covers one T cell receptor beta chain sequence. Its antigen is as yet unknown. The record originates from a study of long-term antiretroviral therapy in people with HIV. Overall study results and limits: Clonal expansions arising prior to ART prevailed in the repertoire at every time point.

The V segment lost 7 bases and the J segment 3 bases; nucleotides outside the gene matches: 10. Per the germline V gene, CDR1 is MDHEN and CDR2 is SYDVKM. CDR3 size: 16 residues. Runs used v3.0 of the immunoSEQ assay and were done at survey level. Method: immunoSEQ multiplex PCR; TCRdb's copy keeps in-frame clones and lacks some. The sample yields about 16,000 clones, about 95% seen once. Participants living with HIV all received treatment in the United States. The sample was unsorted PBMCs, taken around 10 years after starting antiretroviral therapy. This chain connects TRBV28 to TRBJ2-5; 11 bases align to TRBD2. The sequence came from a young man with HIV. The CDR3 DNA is TGTGCCAGCAACTTGGGGCTAGCGGGGGGCGAAGAGACCCAGTACTTC. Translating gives CASNLGLAGGEETQYF.